The clone carrying this T cell receptor gamma chain was observed a few times. A read error likely explains why the TCRdb protein, taken from a much larger clone, differs from this DNA's translation at residue 5; the protein shown is translated from the DNA. This CDR3 has 13 amino acids. Germline values: CDR1 EGSNGY, CDR2 YDSYNSKV. J gave up 6 bases and V 5 bases, and 10 bases lay outside the gene matches. The data were obtained in a study of γδ T cells in repeated Plasmodium falciparum infection. About the study: Malian repertoires were sampled cross-sectionally without transmission and longitudinally through febrile malaria.

Vgamma9/Vdelta2+ and Vdelta2-negative gammadelta T cells were flow-sorted from PBMC for bulk sequencing. TCRdb redid clone calling on the multiplex PCR reads using CATT. The top ten clones hold less than 35% of a sample with roughly 13,000 gamma-chain clones, about 1.5% of them seen once. Sequences were obtained from gamma-delta T cells from blood. V gene TRGV2 combines with J gene TRGJ1 or TRGJ2. The J gene was missing in TCRdb and was found by matching the end of the DNA to germline. This clonotype was sampled from a pool of human donors (malaria-infected and uninfected, not separated). The CDR3 bases are TGTGCCACCTGGGGCCAACGGGGTTATAAGAAACTCTTT. Protein sequence: CATWGQRGYKKLF.